These T cell receptor beta chains were read from a single sample in a study of early T cells in non-severe SARS-CoV-2 infection. TCRdb reanalysed the 5' RACE reads using MiXCR and keeps one entry per CDR3 protein. Among about 99,000 distinct CDR3 sequences listed, 16% were seen once. Sample: whole blood. All receptors derive from an adult who was a healthcare worker with PCR-confirmed SARS-CoV-2 infection or an uninfected control (not recorded which). CDR3s include the opening cysteine and the closing phenylalanine or tryptophan. A D gene is named only where the DNA matches it firmly. Not every row has a clone size; where given, it reads once, few, many or a size class.

clone_size j_call v_call d_call cdr3_aa cdr3_nt
many TRBJ2-1 TRBV7-2 TRBD2 CASSFGGSLGNEQFF TGTGCCAGCAGCTTTGGCGGGAGTTTAGGCAATGAGCAGTTCTTC
few TRBJ1-1 TRBV12-5 . CASGLENTEAFF TGTGCTAGTGGCTTGGAGAACACTGAAGCTTTCTTT
few TRBJ2-1 TRBV7-7 TRBD2 CASSQGTSGWENEQFF TGTGCTAGCAGCCAAGGGACTAGCGGGTGGGAGAATGAGCAGTTCTTC
. TRBJ2-2 TRBV29-1 . CSVEGVGRAVTGELFF TGCAGCGTTGAGGGAGTAGGCAGGGCGGTCACCGGGGAGCTGTTTTTT
. TRBJ2-1 TRBV7-2 TRBD2 CASSLSSGNYNEQFF TGTGCCAGCAGCTTGAGTAGCGGGAACTACAATGAGCAGTTCTTC
. TRBJ2-7 TRBV7-2 TRBD2 CASSSGLAGSYEQYF TGTGCCAGCAGTTCGGGACTAGCGGGGTCCTACGAGCAGTACTTC
. TRBJ1-1 TRBV4-2 . CASSQDLHTEAFF TGTGCCAGCAGCCAAGATCTGCACACTGAAGCTTTCTTT
. TRBJ2-6 TRBV6-1 . CASSELGSSGANVLTF TGTGCCAGCAGTGAACTGGGGTCCTCTGGGGCCAACGTCCTGACTTTC
few TRBJ2-1 TRBV5-1 TRBD2 CASSLGSGRVNEQFF TGCGCCAGCAGCTTGGGGTCCGGGAGGGTAAATGAGCAGTTCTTC
. TRBJ2-6 TRBV2 . CASSEEGHGANVLTF TGTGCCAGCAGTGAGGAGGGGCATGGGGCCAACGTCCTGACTTTC
many TRBJ2-5 TRBV2 TRBD1 CASSEMGQLQETQYF TGTGCCAGCAGTGAAATGGGACAGCTTCAAGAGACCCAGTACTTC
many TRBJ2-1 TRBV10-2 . CASSDSPRLYEQFF TGCGCCAGCAGTGACAGCCCCCGGTTATATGAGCAGTTCTTC